The rows below give T cell receptor beta chains drawn from one sample of a study of T cell clones after liver transplantation. Produced via immunoSEQ multiplex PCR; TCRdb's table is partial and in-frame only. Counted here are 70,000 to 95,000 clones, approximately 82% occurring once; the ten biggest clones make up 2.8%. The specimen comprised CD4+ T cells from blood, sampled at the 22-month timepoint. These receptors were taken from a human patient who received a liver transplant. The graft donor may be the source of some T cells. CDR3s include the opening cysteine and the closing phenylalanine or tryptophan. A D gene is named only where the DNA matches it firmly.

CDR3 protein | CDR3 DNA | J gene | D gene | V gene
CASTLNGGAVDTQYF | TGTGCCAGCACCCTTAACGGGGGGGCCGTGGATACGCAGTATTTT | TRBJ2-3 | TRBD2 | TRBV7-2
CASSLAGSAQHF | TGTGCCAGCAGCTTAGCCGGATCAGCCCAGCATTTT | TRBJ1-5 | - | TRBV7-2
CASSVEGRTEAFF | TGCGCCAGCAGCGTGGAGGGGAGAACTGAAGCTTTCTTT | TRBJ1-1 | - | TRBV5-1
CASSLSGKATQYF | TGTGCCAGCAGCTTGTCAGGGAAGGCGACCCAGTACTTC | TRBJ2-5 | - | TRBV5-8
CASRDGGAFFGQPQHF | TGTGCCAGTAGGGACGGGGGGGCCTTTTTCGGTCAGCCCCAGCATTTT | TRBJ1-5 | - | TRBV19
CASSLGIAGPEETQYF | TGCGCCAGCAGCTTGGGAATAGCGGGGCCAGAAGAGACCCAGTACTTC | TRBJ2-5 | TRBD2 | TRBV5-1
CASSLFGTKDKNIQYF | TGCGCCAGCAGCTTATTTGGGACCAAAGATAAAAACATTCAGTACTTC | TRBJ2-4 | - | TRBV5-1
CASSYGDSRSTEAFF | TGTGCCAGCAGTTATGGAGATTCCCGAAGCACTGAAGCTTTCTTT | TRBJ1-1 | - | TRBV6-5
CASSTGTGSYEQYF | TGTGCCAGTAGTACCGGGACAGGGTCCTACGAGCAGTACTTC | TRBJ2-7 | TRBD1 | TRBV19
CASSPIGTGLGNTIYF | TGTGCCAGCAGTCCCATTGGGACAGGGTTAGGAAACACCATATATTTT | TRBJ1-3 | TRBD1 | TRBV28